The entry below gives a single TCR beta chain sequence along with its context. Its antigen is unknown. This record belongs to a study of shared clonotypes between healthy human individuals. Findings of the study overall: Larger richness was generally estimated for naive than memory subsets.

Profiling relied on immunoSEQ multiplex PCR, and the TCRdb table lists in-frame clones only, not all of them. This table has about 1 million clones, about 75% appearing once. The CDR3 length is 15 residues. Germline values: CDR1 SNHLY, CDR2 FYNNEI. V lost 7 bases and J lost 1, with 13 bases in between. Material: memory CD4+ T cells sorted from blood. The subset denotes: CD45RA-negative fraction. The J gene is TRBJ2-2, the V gene TRBV2; D unresolved. The receptor was isolated from a man aged 18 to 35 in good health. In DNA form, the CDR3 reads TGTGCCAGCAAAGAAAGTAGCAAGAACACCGGGGAGCTGTTTTTT. It encodes CASKESSKNTGELFF.